This T cell receptor (beta chain) derives from a study of human T cells and chemical hapten exposure (dated by TCRdb to the early 2020s). With respect to the entire study: For sensitization, 2% DPC in acetone was applied to a 2 cm by 2 cm area of upper inner arm skin. Patch testing on the upper back used Finn chambers containing 0.01% DPC, with scoring done after 6 days according to International Contact Dermatitis Research Group standards. The mostly female patient cohort included alopecia areata with under or over 50% scalp involvement, alopecia totalis and alopecia universalis. Libraries were combined into a pool for sequencing, and differences in TCR yield between samples came mainly from small differences in library volumes within the pool. Blood for TCR sequencing was provided by twenty-nine alopecia patients at one to four time points (pre-sensitization, 2, 6 and 24 weeks). Weekly therapeutic DPC doses were additionally applied to the scalp of patients throughout the roughly 24-week study period. Blood samples were taken from patients before sensitization (week 0) and then at 2, 6 and about 24 weeks after DPC sensitization. Peripheral blood TCR repertoire changes were tracked in vivo in alopecia patients during primary and secondary sensitization to the hapten diphenylcyclopropenone (DPC). The paper's findings and limits, for the study overall: Alopecia, a presumed autoimmune disease, was present in all patients, so the immune response of the patients might differ from that of healthy individuals. The number of TCRs above 1 in 1000 frequency did not change with DPC sensitization; there was no evidence of global repertoire structure alterations. After repeated subsampling, changes were observed in the strength of the expansion versus patch-test correlation and in the threshold at which the correlation became significant. A positive correlation was found between the number of PT1 expanded TCRs and patch test score, with significance reached at thresholds 8, 16 and 32 but not 4. Compared with pre-sensitization or healthy control sets, expanded TCRs formed significantly more large CDR3 similarity clusters, which is consistent with antigen-driven responses.

The library was made by RACE. TCRdb names NextSeq 500 as the instrument used. During library preparation, unique molecular identifiers were attached to individual cDNA molecules so that TCRs could be counted quantitatively and reproducibly. From each blood RNA sample, both TCR alpha and TCR beta chains were sequenced. The authors' analysis ran thus. A median of approximately 100,000 TCRs per sample was observed, with a range of 23,224 to 690,600. V, J and CDR3 annotation of the TCR reads was carried out using the Decombinator software suite. To make PS versus PT1 abundance plots, every sample was subsampled to the same number of TCRs (28,000). TCRs were defined as expanded if absent before sensitization and observed at least eight times at the 2-week time point. TCRdb itself trimmed the public reads at Q25 with fastp, ran MiXCR and retained productive beta chains. Rows with one shared CDR3 protein collapse into an entry with the most common genes and DNA. The V and J calls come from TCRdb's annotation, not from the publication. The sample records 50,000 to 65,000 distinct CDR3 sequences, around 11% of which are singletons. The top ten hold roughly 4.3% of the sample.

The intended sense of this specimen's time point label: pre-sensitization, week 0. The treatment or condition label, read with the paper, signifies: therapeutic diphenylcyclopropenone sensitization with weekly scalp DPC. At every patch-test visit, the blood draw took place before the patch test was put on. Patients were eligible if aged 18 to 70, diagnosed with alopecia and judged suitable for DPC therapy, and pregnant patients were excluded. Total RNA was extracted from unfractionated whole blood collected in Tempus Blood RNA tubes. This clonotype turned up a few times. Its recognized antigen is unknown. Base quality data are lacking; no much larger clone is found one base away. Its CDR3 holds 13 amino acids, cysteine through phenylalanine. Here the CDR3 DNA is all that survives: 39 bases in frame from base 1. V lost 6 bases and J lost 7 bases; the stretch between them is 15 bases long. Reading the germline V gene gives CDR1 MNHEY and CDR2 SVGEGT.

The clonotype originates from a woman between 35 and 50 years old with alopecia areata. Some clones in this sample may be carry-over from other donors' samples. The sample here was whole blood, taken in connection with sensitization to the hapten diphenylcyclopropenone (DPC). The receptor chain draws on TRBV6-2 or TRBV6-3 and TRBJ1-1, with TRBD1 tentatively as D gene (5 bases match). The CDR3 in this case is CASSQGPGSEAFF. The sequence in DNA is TGTGCCAGCAGCCAGGGACCGGGTAGTGAAGCTTTCTTT.